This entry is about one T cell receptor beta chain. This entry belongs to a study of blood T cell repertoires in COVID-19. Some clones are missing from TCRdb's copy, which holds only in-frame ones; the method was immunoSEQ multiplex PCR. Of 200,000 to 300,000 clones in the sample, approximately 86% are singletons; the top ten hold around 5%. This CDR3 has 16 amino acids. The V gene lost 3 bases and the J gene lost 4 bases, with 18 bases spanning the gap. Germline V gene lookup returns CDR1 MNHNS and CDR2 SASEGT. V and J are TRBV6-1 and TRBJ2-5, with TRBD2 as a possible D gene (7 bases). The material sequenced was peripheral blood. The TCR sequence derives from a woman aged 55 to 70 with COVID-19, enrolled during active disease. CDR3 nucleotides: TGTGCCAGCAGTGATTGGGGGGGGGACACCAGAGAGACCCAGTACTTC. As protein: CASSDWGGDTRETQYF.